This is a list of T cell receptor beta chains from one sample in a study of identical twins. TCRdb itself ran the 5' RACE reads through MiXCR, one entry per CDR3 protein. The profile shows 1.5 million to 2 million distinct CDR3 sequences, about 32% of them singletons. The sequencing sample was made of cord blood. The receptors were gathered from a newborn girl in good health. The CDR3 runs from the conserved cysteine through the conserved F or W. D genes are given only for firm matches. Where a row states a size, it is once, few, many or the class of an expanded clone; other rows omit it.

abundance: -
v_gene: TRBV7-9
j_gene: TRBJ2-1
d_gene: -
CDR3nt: TGTGCCAGCAGCCCACAGGGTACTCAACTCGCATACAATGAGCAGTTCTTC
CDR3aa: CASSPQGTQLAYNEQFF

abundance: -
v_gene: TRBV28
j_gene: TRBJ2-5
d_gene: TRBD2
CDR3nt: TGTGCCAGCAGTTTAATAGTGAGGACTAGCAACTACAATGAGCAGTACTTC
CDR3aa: CASSLIVRTSNYNEQYF

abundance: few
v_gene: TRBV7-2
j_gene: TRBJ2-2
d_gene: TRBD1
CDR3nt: TGTGCCAGCAGCTTACTATGGACAGGGAACACCGGGGAGCTGTTTTTT
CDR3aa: CASSLLWTGNTGELFF

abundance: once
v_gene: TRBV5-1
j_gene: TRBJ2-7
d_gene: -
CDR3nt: TGCGCCAGCAGCTTCGGGAAGGACAATGAGCAGTACTTC
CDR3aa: CASSFGKDNEQYF

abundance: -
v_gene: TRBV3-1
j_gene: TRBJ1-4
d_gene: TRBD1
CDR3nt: TGTGCCAGCAGCCAAGGACAGGGTATGGGGGAAAAACTGTTTTTT
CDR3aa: CASSQGQGMGEKLFF

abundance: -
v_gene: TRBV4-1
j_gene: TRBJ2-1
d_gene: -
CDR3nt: TGCGCCAGCAGCCAAGGCCCGCGTTCTGCCTACAATGAGCAGTTCTTC
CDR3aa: CASSQGPRSAYNEQFF

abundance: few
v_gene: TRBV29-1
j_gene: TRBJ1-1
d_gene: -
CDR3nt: TGCAGCGTGGCAGGACGGGTGAACACTGAAGCTTTCTTT
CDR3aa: CSVAGRVNTEAFF

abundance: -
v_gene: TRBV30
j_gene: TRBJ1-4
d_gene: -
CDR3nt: TGTGCCTGGAGTGTGAGGAGAGGTGAAAAACTGTTTTTT
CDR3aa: CAWSVRRGEKLFF

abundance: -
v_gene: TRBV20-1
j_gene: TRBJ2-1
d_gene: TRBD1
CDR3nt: TGCAGTGCGGACGACAGGGGACCGTTCTTC
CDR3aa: CSADDRGPFF

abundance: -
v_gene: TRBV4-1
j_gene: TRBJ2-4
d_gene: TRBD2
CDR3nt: TGCGCCAGCAGCCCCTCACTAGCGGGGTATTCAAACATTCAGTACTTC
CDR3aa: CASSPSLAGYSNIQYF

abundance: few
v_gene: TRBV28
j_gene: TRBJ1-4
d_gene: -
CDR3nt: TGTGCCAGCAGTTTTGGGGTGTCAGCTGCTAATGAAAAACTGTTTTTT
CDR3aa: CASSFGVSAANEKLFF

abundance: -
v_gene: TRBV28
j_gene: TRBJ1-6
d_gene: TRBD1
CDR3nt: TGTGCCAGCAGTTACCCGACAGGGAATAATTCACCCCTCCACTTT
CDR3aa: CASSYPTGNNSPLHF

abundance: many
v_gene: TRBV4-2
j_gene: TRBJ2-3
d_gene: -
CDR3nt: TGTGCCAGCATCGACAAGGATACGCAGTATTTT
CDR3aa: CASIDKDTQYF

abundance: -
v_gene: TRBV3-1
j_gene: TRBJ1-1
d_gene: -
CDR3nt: TGTGCCAGCAGCCCCTATATCAACACTGAAGCTTTCTTT
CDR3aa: CASSPYINTEAFF

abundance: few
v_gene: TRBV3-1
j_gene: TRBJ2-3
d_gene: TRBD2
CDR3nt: TGTGCCAGCAGCCTAGACCCGGGACTAGCGGGAGGCGATACGCAGTATTTT
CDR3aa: CASSLDPGLAGGDTQYF

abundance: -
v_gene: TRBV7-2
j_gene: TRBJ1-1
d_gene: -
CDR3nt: TGTGCCAGCAGGGTAACAGGGTACACTGAAGCTTTCTTT
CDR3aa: CASRVTGYTEAFF

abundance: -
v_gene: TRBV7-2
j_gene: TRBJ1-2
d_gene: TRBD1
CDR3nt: TGTGCCAGCAGCCACAGTAAGACAGGGGCCTCCTATGGCTACACCTTC
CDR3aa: CASSHSKTGASYGYTF

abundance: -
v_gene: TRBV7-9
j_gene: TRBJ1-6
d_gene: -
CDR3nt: TGTGCCAGCACCCGCAGGGGAGATTCACCCCTCCACTTT
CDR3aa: CASTRRGDSPLHF

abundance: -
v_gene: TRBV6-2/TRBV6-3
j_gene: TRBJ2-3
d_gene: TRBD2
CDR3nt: TGTGCCAGCAGTCCGACTAGCGCTCACACAGATACGCAGTATTTT
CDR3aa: CASSPTSAHTDTQYF

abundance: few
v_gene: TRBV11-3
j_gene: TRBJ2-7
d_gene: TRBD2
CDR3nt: TGTGCCAGCAGCTTTTCCCTCCTGACTAGCGGGGGATCTTACGAGCAGTACTTC
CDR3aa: CASSFSLLTSGGSYEQYF

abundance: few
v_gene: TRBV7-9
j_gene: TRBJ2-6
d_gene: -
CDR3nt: TGTGCCAGCAGCTCGCAGGACGCCTCTGGGGCCAACGTCCTGACTTTC
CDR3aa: CASSSQDASGANVLTF

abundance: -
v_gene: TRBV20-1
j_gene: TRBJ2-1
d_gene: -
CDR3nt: TGCAGTGCTCTCAATGAGCAGTTCTTC
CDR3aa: CSALNEQFF

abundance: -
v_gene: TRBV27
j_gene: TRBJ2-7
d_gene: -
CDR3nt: TGTGCCAGCAGTTTAGTCCCAGGGGGGGACTTTGGCGAGCAGTACTTC
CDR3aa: CASSLVPGGDFGEQYF

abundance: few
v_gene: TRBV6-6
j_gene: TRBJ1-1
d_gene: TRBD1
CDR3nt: TGTGCCAGCAGTTACGCACGGACAGGGGGCACTGAAGCTTTCTTT
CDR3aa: CASSYARTGGTEAFF

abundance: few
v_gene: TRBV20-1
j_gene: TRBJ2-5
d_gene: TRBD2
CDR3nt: TGCAGTGCTCTGGGACTAGCGATACAAGAGACCCAGTACTTC
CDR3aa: CSALGLAIQETQYF

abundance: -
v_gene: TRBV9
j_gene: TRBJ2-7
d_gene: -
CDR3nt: TGTGCCAGCAGCGCGACTCCCTACAATGAGCAGTACTTC
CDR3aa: CASSATPYNEQYF

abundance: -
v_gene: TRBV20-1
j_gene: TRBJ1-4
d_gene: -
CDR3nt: TGCAGTGCTAGAGGGGACGGTAATGAAAAACTGTTTTTT
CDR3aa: CSARGDGNEKLFF

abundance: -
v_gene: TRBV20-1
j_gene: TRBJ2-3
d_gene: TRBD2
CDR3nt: TGCAGTGCTAGAAGGGGGGGGATTCGTAGCGGGGTTACTAGCACAGATACGCAGTATTTT
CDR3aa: CSARRGGIRSGVTSTDTQYF

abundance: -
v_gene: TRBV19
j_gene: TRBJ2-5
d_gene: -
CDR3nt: TGTGCCAGTAGTACAACAGGGTTGTGGGAGACCCAGTACTTC
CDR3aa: CASSTTGLWETQYF

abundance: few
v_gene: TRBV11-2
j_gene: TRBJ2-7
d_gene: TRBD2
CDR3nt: TGTGCCAGCAGCTTAGTCCCGACTAGCGGGGGCTACGAGCAGTACTTC
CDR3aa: CASSLVPTSGGYEQYF

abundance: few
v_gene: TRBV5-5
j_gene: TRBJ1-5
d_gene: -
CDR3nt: TGTGCCAGCAGCTCCACAGGGAGGGATCAGCCCCAGCATTTT
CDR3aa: CASSSTGRDQPQHF

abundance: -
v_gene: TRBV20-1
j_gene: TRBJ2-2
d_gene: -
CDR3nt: TGCAGTGCTAGTAGCTCACCCGGGGAGCTGTTTTTT
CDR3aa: CSASSSPGELFF

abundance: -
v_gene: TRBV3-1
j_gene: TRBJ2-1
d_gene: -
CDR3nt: TGTGCCAGCAGCCTTCTCGGAACCAATGAGCAGTTCTTC
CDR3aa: CASSLLGTNEQFF

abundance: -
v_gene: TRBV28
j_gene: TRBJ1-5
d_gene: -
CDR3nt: TGTGCCAGCAGTCTGGGGTCCCACGGCCAGCCCCAGCATTTT
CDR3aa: CASSLGSHGQPQHF

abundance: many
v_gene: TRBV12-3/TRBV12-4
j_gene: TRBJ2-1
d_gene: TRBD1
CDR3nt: TGTGCCAGCAGTGAACAGGGGTTTCTGGATGAGCAGTTCTTC
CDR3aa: CASSEQGFLDEQFF

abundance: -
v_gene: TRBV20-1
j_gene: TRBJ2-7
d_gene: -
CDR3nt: TGCAGTGCTGGCGACAGTCCCTCCTACGAGCAGTACTTC
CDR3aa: CSAGDSPSYEQYF

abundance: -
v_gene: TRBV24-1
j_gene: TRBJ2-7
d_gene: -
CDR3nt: TGTGCCACCAGTGCTTACAATGAGCAGTACTTC
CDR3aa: CATSAYNEQYF

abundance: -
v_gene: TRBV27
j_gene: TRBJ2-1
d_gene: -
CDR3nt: TGTGCCAGCAGTTTAATTGGGGGACCTAACAATGAGCAGTTCTTC
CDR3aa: CASSLIGGPNNEQFF

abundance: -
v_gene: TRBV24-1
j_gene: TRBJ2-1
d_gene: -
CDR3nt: TGTGCCACCAGTGATTTGAGTGATGGGGGGCCGGACGCTTACAATGAGCGGTTCTTC
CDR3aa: CATSDLSDGGPDAYNERFF

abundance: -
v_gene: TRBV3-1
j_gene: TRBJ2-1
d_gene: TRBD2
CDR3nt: TGTGCCAGCAGCCATTCTAGCGGGAGCAATGAGCAGTTCTTC
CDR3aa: CASSHSSGSNEQFF

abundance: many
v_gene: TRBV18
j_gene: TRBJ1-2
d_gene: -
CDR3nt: TGTGCCAGCAGCCCGGCAGGAAACTATGGCTACACCTTC
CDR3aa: CASSPAGNYGYTF

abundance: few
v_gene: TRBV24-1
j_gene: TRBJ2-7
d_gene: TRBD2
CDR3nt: TGTGCCACCACCATACGGCTAGCGGTCCACAACAATGAGCAGTACTTC
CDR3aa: CATTIRLAVHNNEQYF

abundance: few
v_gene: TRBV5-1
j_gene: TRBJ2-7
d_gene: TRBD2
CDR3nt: TGCGCCAGCCGCCCGGTCTCGGGAGGCCTCTCCTACGAGCAGTACTTC
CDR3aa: CASRPVSGGLSYEQYF

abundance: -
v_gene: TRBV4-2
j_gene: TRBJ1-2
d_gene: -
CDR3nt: TGTGCCAGCAGCCAAGAGCAGGATGGCTACACCTTC
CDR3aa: CASSQEQDGYTF

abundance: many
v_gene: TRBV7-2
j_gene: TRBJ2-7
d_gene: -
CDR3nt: TGTGCCAGCAGCTTATCGCCTTCCACCTACGAGCAGTACTTC
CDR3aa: CASSLSPSTYEQYF

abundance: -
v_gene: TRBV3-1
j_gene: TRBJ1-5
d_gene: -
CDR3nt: TGTGCCAGCAGCCCTCGTCCGTTGGGCAATCAGCCCCAGCATTTT
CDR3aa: CASSPRPLGNQPQHF

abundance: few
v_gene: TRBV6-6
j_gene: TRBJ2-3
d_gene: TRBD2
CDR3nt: TGTGCCAGCAGTTATAGCGGGGTGATAACAGATACGCAGTATTTT
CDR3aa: CASSYSGVITDTQYF

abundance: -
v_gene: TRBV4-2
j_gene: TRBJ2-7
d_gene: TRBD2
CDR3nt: TGTGCCAGCAGCCAATTCCCCGGACTAGCGGGAATGTATGAGCAGTACTTC
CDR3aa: CASSQFPGLAGMYEQYF